The T cell receptor beta chain described here comes from a study of T cell responses to AZD1222 COVID-19 vaccine. Broader study findings: An increase in Spike-specific TCR breadth and depth was observed after two AZD1222 doses. Repertoires were sampled only after the peak T cell response.

The table lists this clone with a count of one. The antigen is undetermined. With 2 bases clipped from V and 3 bases from J, the junction kept 4 bases outside the gene matches. This CDR3 is 15 amino acids long. CDR1 and CDR2 from the germline V gene are MNHEY and SVGAGI. Some clones are missing from TCRdb's copy, which holds only in-frame ones; the method was immunoSEQ multiplex PCR. The repertoire includes fewer than 150,000 clones, roughly 93% of them detected once, and approximately 3.3% sits in the top ten. J is TRBJ2-5 and V is TRBV6-5; 9 nucleotides match TRBD2. The sample consisted of peripheral blood, taken on day 0 of AZD1222 vaccination. The clonotype originates from an adult in good health. The CDR3: CASSYGGRAEETQYF. The CDR3 DNA is TGTGCCAGCAGTTACGGCGGGAGGGCCGAAGAGACCCAGTACTTC.